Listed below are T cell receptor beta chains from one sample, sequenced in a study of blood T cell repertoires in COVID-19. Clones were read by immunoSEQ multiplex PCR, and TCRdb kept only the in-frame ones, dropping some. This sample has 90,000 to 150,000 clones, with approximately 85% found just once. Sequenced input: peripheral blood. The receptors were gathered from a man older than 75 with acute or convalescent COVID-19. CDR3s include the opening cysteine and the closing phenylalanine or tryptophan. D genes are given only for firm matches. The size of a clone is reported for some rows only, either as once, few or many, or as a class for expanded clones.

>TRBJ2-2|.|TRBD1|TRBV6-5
TGTGCCAGCAGTTACCCGGACAGGGGCACCGGGGAGCTGTTTTTT
CASSYPDRGTGELFF
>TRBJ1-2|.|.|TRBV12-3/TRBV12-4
TGTGCCAGCAGTGGACGACAGCACTATGGCTACACCTTC
CASSGRQHYGYTF
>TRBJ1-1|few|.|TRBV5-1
TGCGCCAGCGGAACACAGGGTCACACTGAAGCTTTCTTT
CASGTQGHTEAFF
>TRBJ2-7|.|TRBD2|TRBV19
TGTGCCAGCCGAGCGGGGAGCTCCTACGAGCAGTACTTC
CASRAGSSYEQYF
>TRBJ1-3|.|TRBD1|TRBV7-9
TGTGCCAGCAGCAATCTAGACAGGGTCGGAAACACCATATATTTT
CASSNLDRVGNTIYF
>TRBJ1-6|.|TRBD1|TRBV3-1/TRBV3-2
TGTGCCAGCAGCCACGCCGACAGGGCGCATTCACCCCTCCACTTT
CASSHADRAHSPLHF
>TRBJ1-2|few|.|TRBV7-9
TGTGCCAGCAGCCCCAGTTACGGCGTGGGGGCAGACTATGGCTACACCTTC
CASSPSYGVGADYGYTF
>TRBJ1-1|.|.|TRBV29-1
TGCAGCGTCCCGAGGGGACTGCCGAACACTGAAGCTTTCTTT
CSVPRGLPNTEAFF
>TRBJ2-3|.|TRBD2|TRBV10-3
TGTGCCACTGGGACTAGCGGGGGGAGGGATACGCAGTATTTT
CATGTSGGRDTQYF
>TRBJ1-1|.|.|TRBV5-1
TGCGCCAGCAGCTGGAGCGGGGTGGGGATGAACACTGAAGCTTTCTTT
CASSWSGVGMNTEAFF
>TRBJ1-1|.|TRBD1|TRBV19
TGTGCCAGTAGTCTAAGACAGGGGATGAACACTGAAGCTTTCTTT
CASSLRQGMNTEAFF
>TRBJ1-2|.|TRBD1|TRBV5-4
TGTGCCAGCAGCACTCAAAACCCACGACAGGGAGATAACTATGGCTACACCTTC
CASSTQNPRQGDNYGYTF
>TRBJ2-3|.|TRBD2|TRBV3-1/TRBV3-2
TGTGCCAGCAGCCCACTAGCGGGGGGGGCTGGAGATACGCAGTATTTT
CASSPLAGGAGDTQYF
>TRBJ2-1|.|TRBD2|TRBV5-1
TGCGCCAGCAGCCCGAAACCGACTAGCGGATCCTACAATGAGCAGTTCTTC
CASSPKPTSGSYNEQFF
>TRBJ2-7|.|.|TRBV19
TGTGCCAGTAGTATTTTGGGGAGCTCCTACGAGCAGTACTTC
CASSILGSSYEQYF
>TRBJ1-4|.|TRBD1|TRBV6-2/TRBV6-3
TGTGCCAGCAGTCCCTGGGACAGAAATGAAAAACTGTTTTTT
CASSPWDRNEKLFF
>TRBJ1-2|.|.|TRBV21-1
TGTGCCAGCAGCAAGACCGGTGAGTGGGACAGGGGGCGTCTGTACGACTATGGCTACACCTTC
CASSKTGEWDRGRLYDYGYTF
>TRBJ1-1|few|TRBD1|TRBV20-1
TGCAGTGCTAGGTCAGGGGGCCAAGCTTTCTTT
CSARSGGQAFF
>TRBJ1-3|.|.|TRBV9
TGTGCCAGCAGCGTAGATCGAGGTGGAAACACCATATATTTT
CASSVDRGGNTIYF
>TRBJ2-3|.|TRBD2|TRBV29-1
TGCAGCGTTGGGGCTAGCGGGAGCTCAGATACGCAGTATTTT
CSVGASGSSDTQYF